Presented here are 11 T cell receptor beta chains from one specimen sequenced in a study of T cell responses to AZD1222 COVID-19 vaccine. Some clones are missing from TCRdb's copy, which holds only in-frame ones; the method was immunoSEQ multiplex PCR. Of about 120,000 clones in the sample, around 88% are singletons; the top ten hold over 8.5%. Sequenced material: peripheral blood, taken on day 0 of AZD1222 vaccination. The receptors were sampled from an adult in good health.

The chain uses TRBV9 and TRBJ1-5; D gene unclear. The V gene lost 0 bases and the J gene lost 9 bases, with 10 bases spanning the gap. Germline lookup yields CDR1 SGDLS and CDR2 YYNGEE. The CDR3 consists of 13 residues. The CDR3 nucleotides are TGTGCCAGCAGCGTAGCGATGGTATCGCCCCAGCATTTT. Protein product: CASSVAMVSPQHF.

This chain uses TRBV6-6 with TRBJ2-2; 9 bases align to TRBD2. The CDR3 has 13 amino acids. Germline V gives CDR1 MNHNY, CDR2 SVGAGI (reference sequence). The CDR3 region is CTAGGSNTGELFF. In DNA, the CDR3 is TGTACAGCGGGGGGATCGAACACCGGGGAGCTGTTTTTT.

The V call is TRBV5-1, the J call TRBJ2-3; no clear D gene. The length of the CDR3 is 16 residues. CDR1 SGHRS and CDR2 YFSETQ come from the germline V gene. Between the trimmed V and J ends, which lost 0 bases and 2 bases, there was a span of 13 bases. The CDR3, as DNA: TGCGCCAGCAGCTTGGACCGGGTAGATCCCACAGATACGCAGTATTTT. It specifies CASSLDRVDPTDTQYF.

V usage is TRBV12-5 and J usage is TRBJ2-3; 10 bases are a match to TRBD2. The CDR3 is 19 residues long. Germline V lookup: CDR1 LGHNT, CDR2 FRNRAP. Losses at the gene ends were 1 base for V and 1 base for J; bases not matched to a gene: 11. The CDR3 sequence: CASGLGLGTSAARTDTQYF. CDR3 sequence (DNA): TGTGCTAGTGGTTTGGGCCTCGGGACTAGCGCCGCCCGCACAGATACGCAGTATTTT.

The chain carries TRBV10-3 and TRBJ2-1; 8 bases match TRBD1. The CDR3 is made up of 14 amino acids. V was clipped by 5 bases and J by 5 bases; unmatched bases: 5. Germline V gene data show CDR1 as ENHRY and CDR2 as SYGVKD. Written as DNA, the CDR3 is TGTGCCATCAGTCCCAGGGGGCACGACAATGAGCAGTTCTTC. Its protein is CAISPRGHDNEQFF.

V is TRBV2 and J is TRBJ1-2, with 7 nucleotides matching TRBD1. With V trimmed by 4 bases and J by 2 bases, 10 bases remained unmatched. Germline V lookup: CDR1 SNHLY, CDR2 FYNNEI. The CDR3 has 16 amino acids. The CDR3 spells CASSGLPGQKNYGYTF. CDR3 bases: TGTGCCAGCAGTGGCCTGCCGGGACAGAAAAACTATGGCTACACCTTC.

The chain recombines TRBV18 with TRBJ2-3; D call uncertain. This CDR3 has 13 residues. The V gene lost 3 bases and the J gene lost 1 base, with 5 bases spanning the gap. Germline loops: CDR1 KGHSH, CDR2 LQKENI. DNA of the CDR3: TGTGCCAGCTCACCCCTAGGCACAGATACGCAGTATTTT. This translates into CASSPLGTDTQYF.

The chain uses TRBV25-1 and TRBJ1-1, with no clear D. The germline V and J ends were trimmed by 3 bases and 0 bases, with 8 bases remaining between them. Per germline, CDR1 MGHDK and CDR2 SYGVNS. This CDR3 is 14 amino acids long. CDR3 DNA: TGTGCCAGCAGTGAGGCACCCGTGAACACTGAAGCTTTCTTT. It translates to CASSEAPVNTEAFF.

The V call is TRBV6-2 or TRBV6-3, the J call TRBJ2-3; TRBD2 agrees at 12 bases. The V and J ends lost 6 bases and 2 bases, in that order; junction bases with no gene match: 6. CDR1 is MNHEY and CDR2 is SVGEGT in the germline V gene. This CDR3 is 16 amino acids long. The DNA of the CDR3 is TGTGCCAGCAGCCCCGGACTAGCGGGATTCACAGATACGCAGTATTTT. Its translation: CASSPGLAGFTDTQYF.

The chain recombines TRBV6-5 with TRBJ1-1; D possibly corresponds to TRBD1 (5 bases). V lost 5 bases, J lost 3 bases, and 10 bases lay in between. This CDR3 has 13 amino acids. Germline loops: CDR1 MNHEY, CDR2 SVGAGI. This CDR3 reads CASSRQGYTEAFF. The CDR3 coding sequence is TGTGCCAGCAGTCGCCAGGGTTACACTGAAGCTTTCTTT.

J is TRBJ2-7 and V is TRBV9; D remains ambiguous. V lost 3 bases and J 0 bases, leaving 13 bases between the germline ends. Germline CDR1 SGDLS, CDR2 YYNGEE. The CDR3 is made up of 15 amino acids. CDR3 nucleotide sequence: TGTGCCAGCAGCGCCGGCAGAGGTAGCTCCTACGAGCAGTACTTC. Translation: CASSAGRGSSYEQYF.